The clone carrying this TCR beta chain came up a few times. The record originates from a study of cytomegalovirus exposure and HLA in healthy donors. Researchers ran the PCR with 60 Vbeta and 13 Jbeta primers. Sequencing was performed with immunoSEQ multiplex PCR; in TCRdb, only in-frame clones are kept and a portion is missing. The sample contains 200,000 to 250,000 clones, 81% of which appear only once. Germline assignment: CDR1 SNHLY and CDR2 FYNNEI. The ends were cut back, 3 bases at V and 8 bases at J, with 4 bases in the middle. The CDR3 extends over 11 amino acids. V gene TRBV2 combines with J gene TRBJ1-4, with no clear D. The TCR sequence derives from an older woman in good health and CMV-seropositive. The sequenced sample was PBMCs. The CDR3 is CASSDREKLFF. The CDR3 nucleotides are TGTGCCAGCAGTGACAGGGAAAAACTGTTTTTT. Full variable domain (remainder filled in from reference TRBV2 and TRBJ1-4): EPEVTQTPSHQVTQMGQEVILRCVPISNHLYFYWYRQILGQKVEFLVSFYNNEISEKSEIFDDQFSVERPDGSNFTLKIRSTKLEDSAMYFCASSDREKLFFGSGTQLSVL.